Presented here are 16 T cell receptor beta chains from one specimen sequenced in a study of shared clonotypes between healthy human individuals. Clones were sequenced by immunoSEQ multiplex PCR, and TCRdb holds only the in-frame ones, with some missing. This repertoire shows roughly 2.5 million clones, approximately 94% found once; its top ten account for under 0.15%. What was sequenced was naive CD4+ T cells sorted from blood. The subset was: CD45RA+ positively selected. The receptors come from a man aged 18 to 29 in good health.

The chain uses TRBV7-9 and TRBJ2-1, with TRBD2 matching 14 bases. The ends lost 2 bases at V and 3 bases at J; junction bases unmatched: 3. Germline V gene sequence: CDR1 SEHNR, CDR2 FQNEAQ (reference sequence). This CDR3 comprises 17 residues. The CDR3 region has the DNA TGTGCCAGCAGCTTACCTGGGACTAGCGGGAGCTACAATGAGCAGTTCTTC. Translation: CASSLPGTSGSYNEQFF. The variable domain in full, completed from reference TRBV7-9 and TRBJ2-1, reads DTGVSQNPRHKITKRGQNVTFRCDPISEHNRLYWYRQTLGQGPEFLTYFQNEAQLEKSRLLSDRFSAERPKGSFSTLEIQRTEQGDSAMYLCASSLPGTSGSYNEQFFGPGTRLTVL.

V gene TRBV4-3 combines with J gene TRBJ2-7, with 10 bases lining up with TRBD2. The CDR3 is made up of 18 amino acids. V was pared by 1 base and J by 0 bases, with 9 bases of the junction left unmatched. Germline V lookup: CDR1 LGHNA, CDR2 YSLEER. The CDR3 is CASSQAGPGLAASYEQYF. As DNA, the CDR3 is TGCGCCAGCAGCCAAGCCGGTCCCGGACTAGCGGCCTCCTACGAGCAGTACTTC.

This clone occurred a few times. The chain is built from TRBV30 and TRBJ2-7, with 7 bases identical to TRBD1. V trimming: 1 base; J trimming: 5 bases; junction bases outside the gene matches: 2. CDR1 is GTSNPN, CDR2 SVGIG, per germline (reference sequence). The CDR3 is 12 amino acids. In DNA form, the CDR3 reads TGTGCCTGGAGTGGAGGGGGCAACGAGCAGTACTTC. As protein: CAWSGGGNEQYF. Full variable domain (remainder filled in from reference TRBV30 and TRBJ2-7): SQTIHQWPATLVQPVGSPLSLECTVEGTSNPNLYWYRQAAGRGLQLLFYSVGIGQISSEVPQNLSASRPQDRQFILSSKKLLLSDSGFYLCAWSGGGNEQYFGPGTRLTVT.

The chain uses TRBV4-3 and TRBJ2-1; TRBD2 matches at 8 bases. CDR1 is LGHNA, CDR2 YSLEER, per germline. The CDR3 is 16 residues long. V trimming: 1 base; J trimming: 7 bases; junction bases outside the gene matches: 9. The CDR3 DNA sequence: TGCGCCAGCAGCCAAGTATGGCGGGAGGAGAGGAATGAGCAGTTCTTC. Translating gives CASSQVWREERNEQFF.

About this clone itself: The same CDR3 also results from other DNA sequences found in this sample. The chain recombines TRBV5-1 with TRBJ2-1; D tentatively fits TRBD1 or TRBD2 (5 bases each). Trimming left V 5 bases short and J 3 bases short, with 6 bases between. Germline values: CDR1 SGHRS, CDR2 YFSETQ. CDR3 length equals 12 residues. CDR3 sequence (DNA): TGCGCCAGCAGGGGGGACTACAATGAGCAGTTCTTC. Its protein product is CASRGDYNEQFF.

The DNA of the CDR3 is TGTGCCAGCAGTTACTCGCCAGGGAAATACGTCGAAGCTTTCTTT. Protein sequence: CASSYSPGKYVEAFF. This chain connects TRBV6-5 to TRBJ1-1; a weak D match, TRBD1 (5 bases). V lost 0 bases and J 8 bases, leaving 16 bases between the germline ends. Germline V gene sequence: CDR1 MNHEY, CDR2 SVGAGI. This CDR3 has 15 amino acids.

The V call is TRBV27, the J call TRBJ1-1; maybe TRBD1 (6 bases). The CDR3 has 16 amino acids. V was shortened by 5 bases and J by 3 bases, with 19 bases between the two germline ends. In germline, CDR1 is MNHEY, CDR2 SMNVEV (reference sequence). The CDR3 DNA sequence: TGTGCCAGCAGTCCAAGGGACACAAGGTTGGACACTGAAGCTTTCTTT. The encoded protein is CASSPRDTRLDTEAFF.

The rearrangement links TRBV6-4 to TRBJ2-7; D remains unclear. The CDR3 length is 13 residues. Trimming took 4 bases from V and 7 from J, leaving 14 bases between them. Germline V gives CDR1 MRHNA, CDR2 SNTAGT. The CDR3 protein is CASSVFPTREQYF. CDR3 coding DNA: TGTGCCAGCAGTGTGTTCCCGACTCGGGAGCAGTACTTC.

The chain carries TRBV2 and TRBJ2-2, with a possible D match to TRBD1 (5 bases). V gave up 5 bases and J gave up 0 bases, with 10 bases separating them. CDR1 and CDR2 from the germline V gene are SNHLY and FYNNEI. The CDR3 consists of 15 residues. CDR3 loop: CASSQDRANTGELFF. The CDR3 DNA sequence: TGTGCCAGCAGTCAAGACAGAGCGAACACCGGGGAGCTGTTTTTT.

This clone was observed once. The chain employs TRBV29-1 and TRBJ1-2; 9 nucleotides line up with TRBD1. With V trimmed by 4 bases and J by 1 base, 4 bases remained unmatched. This CDR3 region has 14 residues. Germline CDR1 reads SQVTM; CDR2 reads ANQGSEA. In nucleotides, the CDR3 is TGCAGCGTTGGGTTGACAGGGGGTAACTATGGCTACACCTTC. Translating gives CSVGLTGGNYGYTF.

The V gene is TRBV30, the J gene TRBJ1-1; 8 positions agree with TRBD1. J gave up 8 bases and V 0 bases, and 5 bases lay outside the gene matches. This CDR3 is 13 amino acids long. The V gene's germline CDR1 is GTSNPN and CDR2 SVGIG (reference sequence). CDR3 bases: TGTGCCTGGAGTGTCCAGGGGGCGGCCGAAGCTTTCTTT. It is translated as CAWSVQGAAEAFF.

The DNA of the CDR3 is TGCAGCGCGGCCGCATCCTACGAGCAGTACTTC. Amino acids: CSAAASYEQYF. The chain combines TRBV29-1 with TRBJ2-7; no reliable D call. V lost 7 bases and J lost 1, with 8 bases in between. The CDR3 sequence is 11 residues long. Germline assignment: CDR1 SQVTM and CDR2 ANQGSEA.

The chain uses TRBV28 and TRBJ2-5; 12 bases line up with TRBD2. J was trimmed by 5 bases and V by 2 bases; bases with no gene match: 6. This CDR3 is built from 16 residues. CDR1 MDHEN and CDR2 SYDVKM come from the germline V gene. The CDR3 loop is CASSLMLAGGRETQYF. DNA for the CDR3: TGTGCCAGCAGTTTAATGCTAGCGGGGGGGCGGGAGACCCAGTACTTC.

The chain recombines TRBV10-3 with TRBJ1-2, with D uncertain. The CDR3 loop spans 14 amino acids. The V end lost 6 bases, the J end lost 2 bases, and 13 bases lay between the germline ends. Per the germline V gene, CDR1 is ENHRY and CDR2 is SYGVKD. CDR3 sequence: CAISRPQTNYGYTF. The CDR3 DNA follows: TGTGCCATCAGCCGACCGCAGACCAACTATGGCTACACCTTC.

A remark on this clone: The sample holds other DNA sequences that translate to the same CDR3. This chain links TRBV18 with TRBJ2-3; a possible D gene is TRBD2 (5 bases). Germline CDR1 KGHSH, CDR2 LQKENI. Trimming took 2 bases from V and 3 from J, leaving 6 bases between them. The CDR3 runs to 13 residues. CDR3 region: CASSPGRTDTQYF. CDR3 sequence (DNA): TGTGCCAGCTCACCAGGGAGAACAGATACGCAGTATTTT.

A word on this clone: Other DNA sequences from this sample encode an identical CDR3 as well. The rearrangement links TRBV18 to TRBJ2-2; D is uncertain. CDR1 is KGHSH and CDR2 is LQKENI in the germline V gene. Trimming pared 1 base from V and 8 bases from J, leaving 8 bases between. The CDR3 length is 13 residues. DNA of the CDR3: TGTGCCAGCTCACCACTTGCGACAGGGGAGCTGTTTTTT. This encodes CASSPLATGELFF.